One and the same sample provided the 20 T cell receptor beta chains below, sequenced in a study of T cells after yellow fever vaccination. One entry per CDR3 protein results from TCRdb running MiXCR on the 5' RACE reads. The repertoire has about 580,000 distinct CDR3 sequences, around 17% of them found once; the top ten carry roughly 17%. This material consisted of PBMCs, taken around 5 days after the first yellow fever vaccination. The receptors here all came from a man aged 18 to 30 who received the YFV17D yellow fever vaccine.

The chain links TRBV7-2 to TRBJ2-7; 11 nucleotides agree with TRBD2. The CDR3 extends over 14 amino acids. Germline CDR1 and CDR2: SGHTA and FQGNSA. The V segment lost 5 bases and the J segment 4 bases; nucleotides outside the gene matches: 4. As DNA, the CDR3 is TGTGCCAGCAGCCGACTAGCGGGGTTTTACGAGCAGTACTTC. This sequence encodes CASSRLAGFYEQYF.

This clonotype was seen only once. CDR3 sequence reads: CASSGGKNIQYF. CDR3 coding DNA: TGTGCCAGCAGCGGGGGAAAAAACATTCAGTACTTC. V is TRBV6-5 and J is TRBJ2-4, with D maybe TRBD2 (6 bases). CDR1 is MNHEY and CDR2 is SVGAGI in the germline V gene. Trimming left V 6 bases short and J 4 bases short, with 7 bases between. The CDR3 has 12 amino acids.

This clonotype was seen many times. The CDR3 coding sequence is TGCGCCAGCAGTGCTGCAGCGGGGTCCTACGAGCAGTACTTC. Amino acid sequence: CASSAAAGSYEQYF. The gene calls are TRBV10-2 and TRBJ2-7; TRBD2 matches at 7 bases. The ends lost 4 bases at V and 1 base at J; junction bases unmatched: 4. CDR1 and CDR2 from the germline V gene are WSHSY and SAAADI. CDR3 length equals 14 residues.

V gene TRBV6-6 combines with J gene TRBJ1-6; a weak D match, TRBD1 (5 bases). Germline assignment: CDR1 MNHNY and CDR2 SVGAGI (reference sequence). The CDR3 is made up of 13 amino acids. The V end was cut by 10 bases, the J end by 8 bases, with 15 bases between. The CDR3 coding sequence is TGTGCCACGAAGGCAGGGAGGGATTCACCCCTCCACTTT. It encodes CATKAGRDSPLHF.

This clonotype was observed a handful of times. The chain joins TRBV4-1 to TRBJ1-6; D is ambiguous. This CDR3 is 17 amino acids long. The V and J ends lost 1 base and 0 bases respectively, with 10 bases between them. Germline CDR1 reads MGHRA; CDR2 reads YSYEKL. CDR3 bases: TGCGCCAGCAGCCAAGTGGGCAGAAGCTCCTATAATTCACCCCTCCACTTT. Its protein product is CASSQVGRSSYNSPLHF.

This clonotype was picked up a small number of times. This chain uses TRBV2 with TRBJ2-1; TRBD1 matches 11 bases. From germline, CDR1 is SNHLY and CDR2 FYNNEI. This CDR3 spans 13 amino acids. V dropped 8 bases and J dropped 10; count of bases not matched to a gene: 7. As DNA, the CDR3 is TGTGCCAGCCTTGGACAGGGGGCTGGAGAGCAGTTCTTC. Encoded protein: CASLGQGAGEQFF.

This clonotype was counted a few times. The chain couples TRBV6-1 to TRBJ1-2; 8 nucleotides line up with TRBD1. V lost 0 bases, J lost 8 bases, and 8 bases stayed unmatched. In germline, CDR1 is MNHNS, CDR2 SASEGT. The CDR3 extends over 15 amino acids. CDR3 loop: CASSEAFVRGLGYTF. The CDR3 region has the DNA TGTGCCAGCAGTGAAGCGTTCGTCAGGGGGCTCGGCTACACCTTC.

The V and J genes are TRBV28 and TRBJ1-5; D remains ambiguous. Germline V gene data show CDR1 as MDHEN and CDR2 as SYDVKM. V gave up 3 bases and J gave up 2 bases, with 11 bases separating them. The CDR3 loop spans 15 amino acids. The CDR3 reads CASSFVSSGNQPQHF. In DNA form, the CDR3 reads TGTGCCAGCAGTTTTGTCTCTAGTGGCAATCAGCCCCAGCATTTT.

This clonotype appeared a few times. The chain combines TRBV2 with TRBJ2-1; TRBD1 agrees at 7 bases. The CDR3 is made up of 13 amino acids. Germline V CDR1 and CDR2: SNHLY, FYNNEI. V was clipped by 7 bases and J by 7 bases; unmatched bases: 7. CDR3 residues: CASKRDSENEQFF. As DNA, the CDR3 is TGTGCCAGCAAGAGGGACAGCGAGAATGAGCAGTTCTTC.

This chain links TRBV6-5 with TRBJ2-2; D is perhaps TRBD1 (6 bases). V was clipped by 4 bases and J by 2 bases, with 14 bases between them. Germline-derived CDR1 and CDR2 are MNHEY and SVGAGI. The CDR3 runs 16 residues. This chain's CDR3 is CASSSKTGENTGELFF. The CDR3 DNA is TGTGCCAGCAGTTCAAAGACAGGCGAAAACACCGGGGAGCTGTTTTTT.

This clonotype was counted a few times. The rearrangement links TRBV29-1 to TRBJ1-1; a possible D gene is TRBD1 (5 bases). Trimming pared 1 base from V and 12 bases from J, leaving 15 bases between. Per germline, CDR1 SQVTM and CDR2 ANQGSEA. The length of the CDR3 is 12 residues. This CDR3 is CSVEGTLRGTFF. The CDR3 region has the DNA TGCAGCGTTGAAGGGACATTACGCGGGACTTTCTTT.

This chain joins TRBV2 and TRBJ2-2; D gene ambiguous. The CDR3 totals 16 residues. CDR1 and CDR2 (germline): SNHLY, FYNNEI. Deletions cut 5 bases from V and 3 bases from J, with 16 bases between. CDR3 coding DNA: TGTGCCAGCAGTTTACAGCAGCCTAGGGACACCGGGGAGCTGTTTTTT. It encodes CASSLQQPRDTGELFF.

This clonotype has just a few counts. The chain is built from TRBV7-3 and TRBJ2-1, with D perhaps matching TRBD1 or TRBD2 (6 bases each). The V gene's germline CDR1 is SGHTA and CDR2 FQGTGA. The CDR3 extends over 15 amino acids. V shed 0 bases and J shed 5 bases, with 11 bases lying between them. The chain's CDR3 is CASSLTGGRNNEQFF. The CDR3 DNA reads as TGTGCCAGCAGCTTAACCGGGGGCCGGAACAATGAGCAGTTCTTC.

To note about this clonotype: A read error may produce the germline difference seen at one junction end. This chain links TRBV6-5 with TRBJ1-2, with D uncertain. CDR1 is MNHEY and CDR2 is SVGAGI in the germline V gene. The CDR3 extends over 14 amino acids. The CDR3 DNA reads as TGTGCCAGCAGTTACGGTCAGGTCTCCTATGGCTACGCCTTC. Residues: CASSYGQVSYGYAF.

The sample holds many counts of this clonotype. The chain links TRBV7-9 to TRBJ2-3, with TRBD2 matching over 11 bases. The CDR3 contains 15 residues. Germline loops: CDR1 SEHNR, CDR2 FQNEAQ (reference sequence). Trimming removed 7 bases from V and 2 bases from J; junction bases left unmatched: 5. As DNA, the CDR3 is TGTGCCAGCAATCTAGCGGGGGGAAACACAGATACGCAGTATTTT. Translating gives CASNLAGGNTDTQYF.

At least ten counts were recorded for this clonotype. CDR3 loop: CASSQDTGSGANVLTF. The CDR3, as DNA: TGTGCCAGCAGCCAAGATACCGGCTCTGGGGCCAACGTCCTGACTTTC. The chain is built from TRBV4-2 and TRBJ2-6; D is uncertain. This CDR3 has 16 residues. CDR1 is LGHNA, CDR2 YNFKEQ, per germline. V lost 0 bases to trimming and J lost 0 bases, with 6 bases between them.

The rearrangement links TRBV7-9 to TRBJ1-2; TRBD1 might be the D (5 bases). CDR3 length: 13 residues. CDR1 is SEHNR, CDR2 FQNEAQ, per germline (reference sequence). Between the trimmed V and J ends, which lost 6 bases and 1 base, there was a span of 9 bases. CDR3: CASSMGDNYGYTF. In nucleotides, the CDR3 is TGTGCCAGCAGTATGGGGGATAACTATGGCTACACCTTC.

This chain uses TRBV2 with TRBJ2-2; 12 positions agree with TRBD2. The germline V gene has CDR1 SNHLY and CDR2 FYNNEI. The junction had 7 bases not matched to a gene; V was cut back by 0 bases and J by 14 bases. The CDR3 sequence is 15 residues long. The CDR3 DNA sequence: TGTGCCAGCAGTGAAGCAGCGACTAGCGGGGGAGGACTGTTTTTT. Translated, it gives CASSEAATSGGGLFF.

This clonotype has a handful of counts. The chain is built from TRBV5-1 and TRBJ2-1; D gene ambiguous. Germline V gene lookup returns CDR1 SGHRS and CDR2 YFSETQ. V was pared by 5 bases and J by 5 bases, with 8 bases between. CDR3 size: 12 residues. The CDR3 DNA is TGCGCCAGCAGGTCCACGAACAATGAGCAGTTCTTC. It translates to CASRSTNNEQFF. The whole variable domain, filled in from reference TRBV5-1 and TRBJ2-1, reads KAGVTQTPRYLIKTRGQQVTLSCSPISGHRSVSWYQQTPGQGLQFLFEYFSETQRNKGNFPGRFSGRQFSNSRSEMNVSTLELGDSALYLCASRSTNNEQFFGPGTRLTVL.

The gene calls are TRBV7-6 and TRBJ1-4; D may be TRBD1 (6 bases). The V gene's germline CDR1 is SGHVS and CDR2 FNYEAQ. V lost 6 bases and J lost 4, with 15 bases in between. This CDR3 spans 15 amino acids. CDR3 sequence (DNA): TGTGCCAGCAGTTACACTGGACAGTTTAATGAAAAACTGTTTTTT. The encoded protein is CASSYTGQFNEKLFF.